These 8 T cell receptor beta chains were sequenced from one sample in a study of CD8 T cells in Susac syndrome. Random hexamers were used to reverse transcribe an amount of roughly 0.45 to 1 ug RNA. TCRdb called the immunoSEQ multiplex PCR reads again in MiXCR, with one record for every CDR3 protein. Among roughly 120,000 distinct CDR3 sequences listed, about 92% were seen once. The sequenced sample consisted of CD4+ T cells from PBMCs. All receptors come from a human donor with multiple sclerosis.

The chain is built from TRBV7-9 and TRBJ2-2; no reliable D call. The CDR3 loop spans 15 amino acids. V was clipped by 2 bases and J by 2 bases, with 9 bases between them. CDR1 and CDR2 (germline): SEHNR, FQNEAQ (reference sequence). The CDR3 DNA is TGTGCCAGCAGCTTAAGGCGCCCCAACACCGGGGAGCTGTTTTTT. This codes for CASSLRRPNTGELFF.

The V and J genes are TRBV7-2 and TRBJ2-3; D is ambiguous. CDR1 and CDR2 (germline): SGHTA, FQGNSA. This CDR3 has 15 amino acids. The ends were cut back, 1 base at V and 2 bases at J, with 10 bases in the middle. CDR3 coding DNA: TGTGCCAGCAGCTTAGGGGTTGGATCCACAGATACGCAGTATTTT. Residues: CASSLGVGSTDTQYF.

The chain combines TRBV13 with TRBJ2-3; 9 nucleotides agree with TRBD2. The CDR3 runs to 15 residues. With V trimmed by 5 bases and J by 4 bases, 7 bases remained unmatched. Germline CDR1 is PRHDT and CDR2 is FYEKMQ (reference sequence). The CDR3 is CASSRSSGGPDTQYF. In nucleotides, the CDR3 is TGTGCCAGCAGCCGGTCCAGCGGGGGGCCAGATACGCAGTATTTT.

The V gene is TRBV7-3, the J gene TRBJ1-6; D remains unclear. The CDR3 totals 13 residues. Per the germline V gene, CDR1 is SGHTA and CDR2 is FQGTGA. Between the trimmed V and J ends, which lost 0 bases and 8 bases, there was a span of 5 bases. The CDR3 reads CASSLTADSPLHF. In DNA, the CDR3 is TGTGCCAGCAGCTTAACTGCGGATTCACCCCTCCACTTT.

The V gene is TRBV4-1, the J gene TRBJ1-4; no clear D. The germline V and J ends were trimmed by 8 bases and 4 bases, with 14 bases remaining between them. CDR1 and CDR2 (germline): MGHRA, YSYEKL. This CDR3 region has 14 residues. Here the CDR3 DNA reads TGCGCCAGCCGACGACCGGGTAGTAATGAAAAACTGTTTTTT. It specifies CASRRPGSNEKLFF.

This clonotype was seen once. The V call is TRBV6-2 or TRBV6-3, the J call TRBJ1-5; D gene uncertain. The CDR3 has 17 amino acids. V lost 2 bases, J lost 1 base, and 15 bases lay in between. The germline CDR1 and CDR2 sequences are MNHEY and SVGEGT. CDR3 coding DNA: TGTGCCAGCAGTTACGGGCGGTGGGGAGGAAGCAATCAGCCCCAGCATTTT. As protein: CASSYGRWGGSNQPQHF.

The chain combines TRBV6-2 or TRBV6-3 with TRBJ2-3, with D uncertain. CDR1 and CDR2 (germline): MNHEY, SVGEGT. The CDR3 is 12 residues long. The V gene lost 8 bases and the J gene lost 3 bases, with 9 bases spanning the gap. CDR3 in DNA: TGTGCCAGCCATCGACCAACAGATACGCAGTATTTT. Protein sequence: CASHRPTDTQYF.

Only one count was recorded for this clonotype. This chain uses TRBV3-1 with TRBJ1-1, with D perhaps TRBD1 (5 bases). Between the trimmed V and J ends, which lost 6 bases and 3 bases, there was a span of 14 bases. Germline lookup yields CDR1 LGHDT and CDR2 YNNKEL (reference sequence). CDR3 size: 14 residues. For the CDR3, the DNA is TGTGCCAGCAGGAAAGCCGGGACCGACACTGAAGCTTTCTTT. Its translation: CASRKAGTDTEAFF. The full variable domain, in which reference TRBV3-1 and TRBJ1-1 provide the parts outside the CDR3, is DTAVSQTPKYLVTQMGNDKSIKCEQNLGHDTMYWYKQDSKKFLKIMFSYNNKELIINETVPNRFSPKSPDKAHLNLHINSLELGDSAVYFCASRKAGTDTEAFFGQGTRLTVV.